This T cell receptor (beta chain) comes out of a study of blood T cell repertoires in COVID-19. In the study overall: Sites across the United States, Italy and Spain contributed samples from acute and convalescent COVID-19. In each case, the material was cDNA or gDNA derived from T cells, B-cell-depleted T cells, or PBMCs.

The CDR3 spans 14 residues. Germline V gives CDR1 MNHEY, CDR2 SVGAGI. Trimming at V came to 6 bases and at J to 7 bases, leaving 8 bases not matched to a gene. Original methodology: Scientists estimated how many nucleated cells there were by amplifying reference gene primers. Assay used: immunoSEQ multiplex PCR; TCRdb lists only in-frame clones, some missing. Clone size and the V and J calls come from that table; the DNA yielded D and trimming. The sample has 200,000 to 300,000 clones, roughly 86% seen once. The sequencing sample was made of peripheral blood. The sequence derives from a woman between 45 and 60 years old with acute or convalescent COVID-19. This chain uses TRBV6-5 with TRBJ1-2; 10 bases match TRBD1. CDR3 in DNA: TGTGCCAGCAGCGGGGACAGGGGCGTTGGTGGCTACACCTTC. Its protein product is CASSGDRGVGGYTF.